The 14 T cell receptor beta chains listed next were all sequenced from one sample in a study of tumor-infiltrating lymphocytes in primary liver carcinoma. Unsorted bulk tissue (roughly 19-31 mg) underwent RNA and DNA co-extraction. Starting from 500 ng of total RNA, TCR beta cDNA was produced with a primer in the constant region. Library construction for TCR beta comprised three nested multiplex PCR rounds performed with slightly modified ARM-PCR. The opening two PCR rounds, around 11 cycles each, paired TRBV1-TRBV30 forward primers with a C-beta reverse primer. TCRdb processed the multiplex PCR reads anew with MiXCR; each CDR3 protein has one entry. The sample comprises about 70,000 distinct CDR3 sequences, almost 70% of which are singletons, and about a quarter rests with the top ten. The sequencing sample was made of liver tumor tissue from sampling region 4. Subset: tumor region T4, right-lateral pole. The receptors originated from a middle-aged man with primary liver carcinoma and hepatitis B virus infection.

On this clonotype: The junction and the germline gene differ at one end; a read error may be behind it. In DNA, the CDR3 is TGTGCAAGCAGTTACCCGATCGAGCTAGCGGGAGGGATCAGCTACGAGCAGTACTTC. It codes for CASSYPIELAGGISYEQYF. The chain employs TRBV6-6 and TRBJ2-7; 12 bases agree with TRBD2. CDR3 length: 19 amino acids. The V gene's germline CDR1 is MNHNY and CDR2 SVGAGI (reference sequence).

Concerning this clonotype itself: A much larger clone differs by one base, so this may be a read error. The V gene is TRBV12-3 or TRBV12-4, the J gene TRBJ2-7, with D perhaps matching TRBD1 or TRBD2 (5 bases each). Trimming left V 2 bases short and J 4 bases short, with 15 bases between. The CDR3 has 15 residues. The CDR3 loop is CASSLLGPSGYEQYF. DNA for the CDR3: TGTGCCAGCAGTTTACTGGGACCCTCTGGGTACGAGCAGTACTTC.

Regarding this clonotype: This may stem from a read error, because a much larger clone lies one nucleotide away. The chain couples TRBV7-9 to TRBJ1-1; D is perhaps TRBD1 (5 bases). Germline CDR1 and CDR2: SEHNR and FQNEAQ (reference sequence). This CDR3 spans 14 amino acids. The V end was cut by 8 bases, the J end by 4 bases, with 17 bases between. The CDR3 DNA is TGTGCCAGCTGTTTACAGAGCGGGGGCACTGAAGCTTTCTTT. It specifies CASCLQSGGTEAFF. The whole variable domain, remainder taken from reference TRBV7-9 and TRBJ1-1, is DTGVSQNPRHKITKRGQNVTFRCDPISEHNRLYWYRQTLGQGPEFLTYFQNEAQLEKSRLLSDRFSAERPKGSFSTLEIQRTEQGDSAMYLCASCLQSGGTEAFFGQGTRLTVV.

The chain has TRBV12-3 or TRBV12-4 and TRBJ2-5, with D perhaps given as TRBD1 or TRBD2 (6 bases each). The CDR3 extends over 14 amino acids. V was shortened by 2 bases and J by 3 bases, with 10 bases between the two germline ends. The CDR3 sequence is CASSLWGAEETQYF. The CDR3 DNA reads TGTGCCAGCAGTTTATGGGGGGCGGAAGAGACCCAGTACTTC.

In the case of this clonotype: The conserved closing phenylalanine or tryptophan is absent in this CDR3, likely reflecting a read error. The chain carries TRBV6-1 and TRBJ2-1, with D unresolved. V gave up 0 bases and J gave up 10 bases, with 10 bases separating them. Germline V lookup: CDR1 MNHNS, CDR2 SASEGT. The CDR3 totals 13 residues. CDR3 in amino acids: CASSEALRKEQFL. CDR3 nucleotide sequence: TGTGCCAGCAGTGAAGCGCTCCGCAAGGAGCAGTTCTTA.

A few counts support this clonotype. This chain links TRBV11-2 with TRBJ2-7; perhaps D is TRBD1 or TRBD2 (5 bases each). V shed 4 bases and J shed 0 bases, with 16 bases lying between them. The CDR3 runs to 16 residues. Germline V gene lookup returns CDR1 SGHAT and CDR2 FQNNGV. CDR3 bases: TGTGCCAGCAGCTCAGATGGGACGGGAATCTCCTACGAGCAGTACTTC. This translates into CASSSDGTGISYEQYF.

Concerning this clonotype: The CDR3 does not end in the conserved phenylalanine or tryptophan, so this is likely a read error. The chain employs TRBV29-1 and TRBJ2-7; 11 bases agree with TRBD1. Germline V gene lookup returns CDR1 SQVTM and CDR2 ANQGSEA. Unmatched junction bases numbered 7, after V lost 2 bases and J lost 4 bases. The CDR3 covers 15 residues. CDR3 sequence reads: CSVELGDRGKYEQYL. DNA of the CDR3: TGCAGCGTTGAACTTGGGGACAGGGGGAAGTACGAGCAGTACCTT.

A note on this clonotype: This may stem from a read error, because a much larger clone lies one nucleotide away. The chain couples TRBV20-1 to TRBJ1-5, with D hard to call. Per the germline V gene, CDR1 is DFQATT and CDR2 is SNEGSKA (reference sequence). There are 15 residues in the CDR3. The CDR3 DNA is TGCAATGCTATCCGGGCCTCTAATAGCAATCAGCCCCAGCATTTT. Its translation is CNAIRASNSNQPQHF.

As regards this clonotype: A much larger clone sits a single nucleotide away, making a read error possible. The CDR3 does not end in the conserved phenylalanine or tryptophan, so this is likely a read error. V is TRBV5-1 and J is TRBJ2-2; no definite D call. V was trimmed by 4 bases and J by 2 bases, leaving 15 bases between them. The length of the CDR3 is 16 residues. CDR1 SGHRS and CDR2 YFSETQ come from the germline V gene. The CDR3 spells CASSPPRSINTGELFS. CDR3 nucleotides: TGCGCCAGCAGCCCCCCCCGGAGTATCAACACCGGGGAGCTGTTTTCT.

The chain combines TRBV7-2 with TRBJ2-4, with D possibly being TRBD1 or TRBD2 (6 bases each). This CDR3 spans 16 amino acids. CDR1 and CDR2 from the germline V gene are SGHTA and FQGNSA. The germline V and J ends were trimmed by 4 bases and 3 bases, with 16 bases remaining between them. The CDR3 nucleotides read TGTGCCAGCAGCTACACTAGCAGAGGGGGCAAAAACATTCAGTACTTC. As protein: CASSYTSRGGKNIQYF.

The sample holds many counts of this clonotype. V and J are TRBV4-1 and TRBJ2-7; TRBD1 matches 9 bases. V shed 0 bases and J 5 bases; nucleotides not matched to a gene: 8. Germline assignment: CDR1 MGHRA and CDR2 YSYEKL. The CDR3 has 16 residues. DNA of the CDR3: TGCGCCAGCAGCCAAGATCTCCATGGGACAGGGAACGAGCAGTACTTC. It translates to CASSQDLHGTGNEQYF.

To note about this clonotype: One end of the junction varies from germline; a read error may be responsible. The CDR3 sequence is CASSQDGRNTETFF. For the CDR3, the DNA is TGCGCCAGCAGCCAAGATGGAAGGAACACTGAAACTTTCTTT. This chain joins TRBV4-1 and TRBJ1-1; no firm D call. The CDR3 extends over 14 amino acids. In germline, CDR1 is MGHRA, CDR2 YSYEKL.

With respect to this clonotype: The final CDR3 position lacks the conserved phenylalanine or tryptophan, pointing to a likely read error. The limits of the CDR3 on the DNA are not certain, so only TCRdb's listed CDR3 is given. CDR3 protein: CASSLGQGYELYI. The chain has TRBV11-2 and TRBJ2-7; the table assigns TRBD1, which was not confirmed against the DNA. The CDR3 comprises 13 residues, both ends counted. Per germline, CDR1 SGHAT and CDR2 FQNNGV.

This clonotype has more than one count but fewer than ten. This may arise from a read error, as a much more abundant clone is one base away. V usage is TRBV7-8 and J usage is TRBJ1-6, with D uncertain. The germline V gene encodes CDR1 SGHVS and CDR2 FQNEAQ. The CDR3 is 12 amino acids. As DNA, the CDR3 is TGTGCCAGCGGCTTAATGAATTCACCCCTCCACTTT. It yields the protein CASGLMNSPLHF.